This T cell receptor (beta chain) stems from a study of identifying expanded T cells in peripheral blood. CDR1 is SGDLS, CDR2 YYNGEE, per germline. The CDR3 consists of 15 residues. Unmatched junction bases numbered 8, after V lost 5 bases and J lost 1 base. No infections or other immune events were documented during collection. Broader study findings: Clone count variance between two-week samples rose with total template count. Technical replicates showed around 1.2 changed clones; two weeks around 15; four weeks 19.

To note about this clone: Antigen unknown.

Libraries were prepared by immunoSEQ multiplex PCR; TCRdb keeps only in-frame clonotypes and omits some of them. Here the sample spans approximately 58,000 clones, over 75% being singletons. The sample taken for sequencing was blood. The chain uses TRBV9 and TRBJ2-5; 7 bases fit TRBD2. The sequence was collected from a person between 18 and 75 years old in good health. CDR3 DNA sequence: TGTGCCAGCAGTCACCAAGCGGGGTCCCAAGAGACCCAGTACTTC. Translated, it gives CASSHQAGSQETQYF.